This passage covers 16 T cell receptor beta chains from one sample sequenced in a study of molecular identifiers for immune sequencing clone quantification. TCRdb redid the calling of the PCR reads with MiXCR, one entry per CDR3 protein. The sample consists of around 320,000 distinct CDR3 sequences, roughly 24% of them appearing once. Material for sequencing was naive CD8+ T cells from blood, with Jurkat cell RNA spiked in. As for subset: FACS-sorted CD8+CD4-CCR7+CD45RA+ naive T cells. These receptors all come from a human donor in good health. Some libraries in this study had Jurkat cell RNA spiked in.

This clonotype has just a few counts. The CDR3 DNA follows: TGTGCCAGCAGCAGACTTTTATTAACTGGGGGGGCGCAGTATTTT. It is translated as CASSRLLLTGGAQYF. The J gene is TRBJ2-3, the V gene TRBV28, with 7 bases aligning to TRBD2. CDR1 is MDHEN, CDR2 SYDVKM, per germline. The CDR3 has 15 residues. The V and J ends lost 6 bases and 10 bases, in that order; junction bases with no gene match: 16. The full variable domain, with the rest looked up from reference TRBV28 and TRBJ2-3, is DVKVTQSSRYLVKRTGEKVFLECVQDMDHENMFWYRQDPGLGLRLIYFSYDVKMKEKGDIPEGYSVSREKKERFSLILESASTNQTSMYLCASSRLLLTGGAQYFGPGTRLTVL.

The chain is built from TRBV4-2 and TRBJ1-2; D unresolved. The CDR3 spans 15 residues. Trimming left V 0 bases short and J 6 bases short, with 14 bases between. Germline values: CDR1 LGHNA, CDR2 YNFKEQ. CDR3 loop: CASSQELTPGDGYTF. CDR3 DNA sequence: TGTGCCAGCAGCCAAGAGTTAACCCCCGGCGATGGCTACACCTTC.

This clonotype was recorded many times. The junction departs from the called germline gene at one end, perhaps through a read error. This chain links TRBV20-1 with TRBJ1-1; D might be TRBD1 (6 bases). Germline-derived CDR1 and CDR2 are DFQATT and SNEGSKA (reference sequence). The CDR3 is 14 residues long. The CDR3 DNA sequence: TGCAGTGCTAGATACTCTACCGGGGGGGCTGAGGCTTTCTTT. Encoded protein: CSARYSTGGAEAFF.

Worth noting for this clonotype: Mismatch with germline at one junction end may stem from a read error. CDR3 DNA: TGTGCCAGCAGCTTGGGGACAGGGGGAACGAGCTATGGCTACACCTTC. Residues: CASSLGTGGTSYGYTF. V is TRBV5-3 and J is TRBJ1-2; TRBD1 aligns across 11 bases. TRBV5-3 falls under the ORF class, with uncertain function. The CDR3 extends over 16 amino acids.

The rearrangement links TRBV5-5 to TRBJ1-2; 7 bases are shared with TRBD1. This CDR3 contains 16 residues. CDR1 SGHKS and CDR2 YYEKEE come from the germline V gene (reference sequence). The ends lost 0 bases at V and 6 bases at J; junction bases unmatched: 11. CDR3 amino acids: CASSLADGTVYNGYTF. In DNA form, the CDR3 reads TGTGCCAGCAGCTTGGCCGATGGGACAGTTTACAATGGCTACACCTTC. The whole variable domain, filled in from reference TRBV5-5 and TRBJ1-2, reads DAGVTQSPTHLIKTRGQQVTLRCSPISGHKSVSWYQQVLGQGPQFIFQYYEKEERGRGNFPDRFSARQFPNYSSELNVNALLLGDSALYLCASSLADGTVYNGYTFGSGTRLTVV.

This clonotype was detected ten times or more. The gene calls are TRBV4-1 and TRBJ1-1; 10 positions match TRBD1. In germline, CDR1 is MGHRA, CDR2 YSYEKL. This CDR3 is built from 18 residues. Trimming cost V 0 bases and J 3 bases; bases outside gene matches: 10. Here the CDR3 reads CASSQDSPGTGADTEAFF. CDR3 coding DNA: TGCGCCAGCAGCCAAGACTCCCCGGGGACAGGGGCGGACACTGAAGCTTTCTTT.

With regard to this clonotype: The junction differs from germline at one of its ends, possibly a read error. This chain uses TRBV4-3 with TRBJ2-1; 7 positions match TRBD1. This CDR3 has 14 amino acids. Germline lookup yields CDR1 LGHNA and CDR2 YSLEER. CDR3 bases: TGCGCCAGCAGCCAAGCGGGACAGTACAATGAGCACTTCTTC. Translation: CASSQAGQYNEHFF.

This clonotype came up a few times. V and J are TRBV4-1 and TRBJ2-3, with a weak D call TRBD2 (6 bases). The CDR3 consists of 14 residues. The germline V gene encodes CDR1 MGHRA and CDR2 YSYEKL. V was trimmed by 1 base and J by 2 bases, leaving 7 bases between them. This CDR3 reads CASSQGDSTDTQYF. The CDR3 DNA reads TGCGCCAGCAGCCAAGGGGACTCCACAGATACGCAGTATTTT.

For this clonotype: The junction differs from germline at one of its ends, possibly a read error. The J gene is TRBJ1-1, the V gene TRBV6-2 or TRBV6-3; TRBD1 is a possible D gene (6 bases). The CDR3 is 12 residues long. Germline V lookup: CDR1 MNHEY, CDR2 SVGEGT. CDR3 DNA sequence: TGTGCCAGCAGTTACGGGGGCAGAGGAGCTTACTTT. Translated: CASSYGGRGAYF.

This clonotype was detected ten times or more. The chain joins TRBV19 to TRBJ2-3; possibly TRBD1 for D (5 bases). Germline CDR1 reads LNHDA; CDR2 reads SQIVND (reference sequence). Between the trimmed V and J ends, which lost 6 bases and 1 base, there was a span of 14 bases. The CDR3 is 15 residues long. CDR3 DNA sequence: TGTGCCAGTAGCGAAACAGGACACGGCACAGATACGCAGTATTTT. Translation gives CASSETGHGTDTQYF. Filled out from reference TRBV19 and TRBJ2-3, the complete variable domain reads DGGITQSPKYLFRKEGQNVTLSCEQNLNHDAMYWYRQDPGQGLRLIYYSQIVNDFQKGDIAEGYSVSREKKESFPLTVTSAQKNPTAFYLCASSETGHGTDTQYFGPGTRLTVL.

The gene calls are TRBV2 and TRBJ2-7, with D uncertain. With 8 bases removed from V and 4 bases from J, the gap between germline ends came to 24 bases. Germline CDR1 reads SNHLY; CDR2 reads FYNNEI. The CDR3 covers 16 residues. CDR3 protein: CASLVWQGPSKYEQYF. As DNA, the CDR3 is TGTGCCAGCCTAGTGTGGCAAGGCCCTTCCAAGTACGAGCAGTACTTC.

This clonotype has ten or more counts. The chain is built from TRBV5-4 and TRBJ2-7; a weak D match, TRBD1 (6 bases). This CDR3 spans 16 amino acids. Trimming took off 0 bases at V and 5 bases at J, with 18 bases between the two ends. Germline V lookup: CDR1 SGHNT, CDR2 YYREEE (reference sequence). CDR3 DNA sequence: TGTGCCAGCAGCTTGGAGTCCGGGACAACTCGGGACGAGCAGTACTTC. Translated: CASSLESGTTRDEQYF.

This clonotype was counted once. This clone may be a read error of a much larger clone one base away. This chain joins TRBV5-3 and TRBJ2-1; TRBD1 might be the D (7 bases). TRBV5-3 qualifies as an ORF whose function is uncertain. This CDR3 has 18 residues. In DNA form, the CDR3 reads TGTGCCAGCAGCTTTAGAGATGTACAGGGGACTGGAAGCAATGAGCAGTCCTTC. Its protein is CASSFRDVQGTGSNEQSF.

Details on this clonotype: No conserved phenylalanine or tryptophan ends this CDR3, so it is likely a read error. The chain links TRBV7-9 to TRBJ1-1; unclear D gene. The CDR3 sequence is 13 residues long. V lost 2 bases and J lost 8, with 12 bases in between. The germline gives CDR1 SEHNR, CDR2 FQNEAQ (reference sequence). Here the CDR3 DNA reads TGTGCCAGCAGCTTAATCGGCCGGGAGGAAGCTTTCCTT. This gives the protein CASSLIGREEAFL.

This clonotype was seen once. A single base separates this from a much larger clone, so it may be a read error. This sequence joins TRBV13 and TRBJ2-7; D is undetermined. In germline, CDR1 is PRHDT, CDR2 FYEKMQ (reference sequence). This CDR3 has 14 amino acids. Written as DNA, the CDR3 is TGTGCCTGCAGCGACCAGACACGGATGTACGAGCAGTACTTC. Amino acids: CACSDQTRMYEQYF.

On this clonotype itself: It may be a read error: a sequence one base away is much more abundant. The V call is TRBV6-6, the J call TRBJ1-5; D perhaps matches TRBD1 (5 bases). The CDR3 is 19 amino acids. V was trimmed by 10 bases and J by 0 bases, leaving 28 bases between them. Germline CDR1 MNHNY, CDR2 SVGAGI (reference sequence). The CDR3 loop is CANSTPVPDGGYSNQPQHF. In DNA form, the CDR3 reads TGTGCCAACAGCACACCCGTGCCCGATGGGGGATATAGCAATCAGCCCCAGCATTTT.